This T cell receptor (beta chain) was retrieved from a study of shared clonotypes between healthy human individuals. Notes on the study in general: Limited genetic and exposure-history diversity came from having few donors.

This clone was observed once. The antigen is not known. The authors split each subset's genomic DNA evenly across several immunoSEQ plates. Assay used: immunoSEQ multiplex PCR; TCRdb lists only in-frame clones, some missing. The sample has 2 million or so clones, 95% seen once; the top ten hold more than 0.1%. Subsets obtained from CD4+ cells comprised CD45RA+ naive and CD45RA-negative memory cells. The trim removed 0 bases at V and 4 bases at J, leaving 7 bases unmatched. The CDR3 totals 16 residues. CDR1 SGHRS and CDR2 YFSETQ come from the germline V gene. This receptor was identified in a young man in good health. This chain connects TRBV5-1 to TRBJ1-1, with TRBD1 matching 9 bases. What was sequenced was naive CD4+ T cells sorted from blood. The subset is: CD45RA+ positively selected. CDR3 DNA: TGCGCCAGCAGCTTGGCGGGGACAGGGCAAGGCACTGAAGCTTTCTTT. This codes for CASSLAGTGQGTEAFF.